Below, 16 T cell receptor beta chains from the same sample are listed, as sequenced in a study of human T cells and chemical hapten exposure. MiXCR was run by TCRdb on the RACE reads, yielding one entry per CDR3 protein. The repertoire holds tens of thousands of distinct CDR3 sequences, with roughly 13% as singletons. Documented time point: patch test 3, about 24 weeks after DPC sensitization. Documented treatment: therapeutic diphenylcyclopropenone sensitization with weekly scalp DPC. The material sequenced was whole blood, taken in connection with sensitization to the hapten diphenylcyclopropenone (DPC). The source of these receptors is a woman in her fifties or sixties with alopecia areata. Some clones in this sample may be carry-over from other donors' samples.

This clonotype was picked up many times. The genes are TRBV10-2 and TRBJ2-7, with TRBD2 matching 7 bases. V was clipped by 3 bases and J by 5 bases; unmatched bases: 10. The CDR3 length is 15 residues. From germline, CDR1 is WSHSY and CDR2 SAAADI. CDR3 coding DNA: TGCGCCAGCAGTGAAGTCGGCGGGAGTTCGCACGAGCAGTACTTC. This gives the protein CASSEVGGSSHEQYF.

The table lists this clonotype with a few counts. In DNA form, the CDR3 reads TGTGCCAGCAGCCGTGCCGGGACTAGCGGGCCATACCAAGAGACCCAGTACTTC. Protein product: CASSRAGTSGPYQETQYF. The J gene is TRBJ2-5, the V gene TRBV5-5, with 12 nucleotides matching TRBD2. V lost 4 bases, J lost 0 bases, and 10 bases stayed unmatched. CDR1 and CDR2 from the germline V gene are SGHKS and YYEKEE (reference sequence). The CDR3 is made up of 18 amino acids.

This clonotype was recorded many times. The CDR3 loop is CASSLGPPRQGANYGYTF. The CDR3 DNA reads TGTGCCAGCAGCTTAGGTCCGCCTCGTCAGGGGGCTAACTATGGCTACACCTTC. This sequence joins TRBV7-3 and TRBJ1-2; TRBD1 agrees at 7 bases. Looked up from germline, CDR1 is SGHTA and CDR2 is FQGTGA. Trimming cost V 2 bases and J 0 bases; bases outside gene matches: 12. The CDR3 is made up of 18 amino acids.

This chain uses TRBV18 with TRBJ2-7; D unresolved. Trimming pared 2 bases from V and 0 bases from J, leaving 14 bases between. The CDR3 sequence is 16 residues long. Germline V gives CDR1 KGHSH, CDR2 LQKENI. CDR3: CASSPIPPGSSYEQYF. CDR3 bases: TGTGCCAGCTCACCAATACCGCCGGGCAGCTCCTACGAGCAGTACTTC.

Many counts were recorded for this clonotype. The DNA for the CDR3 is TGTGCCAGCAGCTTAGAAGGCGACACCTACGAGCAGTACTTC. Protein: CASSLEGDTYEQYF. The J gene is TRBJ2-7, the V gene TRBV7-8; no reliable D call. This CDR3 region has 14 residues. The germline V and J ends were trimmed by 1 base and 2 bases, with 9 bases remaining between them. Germline-derived CDR1 and CDR2 are SGHVS and FQNEAQ.

The rearrangement joins TRBV14 to TRBJ1-6; D gene ambiguous. With 3 bases removed from V and 7 bases from J, the gap between germline ends came to 4 bases. The CDR3 is made up of 12 amino acids. In germline, CDR1 is SGHDN, CDR2 FVKESK. CDR3 in DNA: TGTGCCAGCAGCCACAGAAATTCACCCCTCCACTTT. Translated: CASSHRNSPLHF.

This clonotype has ten or more counts. This chain uses TRBV3-1 with TRBJ1-5; D ambiguous. The V end lost 4 bases, the J end lost 0 bases, and 10 bases lay between the germline ends. The CDR3 consists of 15 residues. The germline gives CDR1 LGHDT, CDR2 YNNKEL (reference sequence). The CDR3 nucleotides read TGTGCCAGCAGCCCCGGGCAGTATAGCAATCAGCCCCAGCATTTT. This encodes CASSPGQYSNQPQHF.

This clonotype was observed a few times. The chain employs TRBV29-1 and TRBJ1-2, with D perhaps TRBD1 (5 bases). The V end was cut by 7 bases, the J end by 5 bases, with 14 bases between. CDR1 and CDR2 from the germline V gene are SQVTM and ANQGSEA. There are 12 residues in the CDR3. The CDR3 is CSAVDSVYGYTF. The CDR3 nucleotides are TGCAGCGCTGTAGACAGCGTATATGGCTACACCTTC.

In this sample, this clonotype turned up a few times. The junction departs from germline at one end; a sequencing error may be responsible. CDR3 in amino acids: CSVDLSGSYNEQFF. The CDR3 nucleotides read TGTAGCGTAGACCTTAGCGGGAGCTACAATGAGCAGTTCTTC. The rearrangement links TRBV29-1 to TRBJ2-1, with TRBD2 matching 9 bases. CDR1 and CDR2 from the germline V gene are SQVTM and ANQGSEA. The CDR3 covers 14 residues.

The chain couples TRBV5-4 to TRBJ2-1; D ambiguous. The CDR3 length is 14 residues. The germline V and J ends were trimmed by 0 bases and 6 bases, with 10 bases remaining between them. Looked up from germline, CDR1 is SGHNT and CDR2 is YYREEE (reference sequence). The CDR3 spells CASSLGLWGNEQFF. The CDR3, as DNA: TGTGCCAGCAGCTTGGGTCTTTGGGGCAATGAGCAGTTCTTC.

The chain uses TRBV20-1 and TRBJ2-2; the match to TRBD2 covers 8 bases. Germline V gene lookup returns CDR1 DFQATT and CDR2 SNEGSKA (reference sequence). V lost 3 bases and J lost 6; bases outside the gene matches: 6. The CDR3 has 14 amino acids. The CDR3 spells CSASSGSIPGELFF. CDR3 bases: TGCAGTGCTAGCAGCGGGAGCATTCCCGGGGAGCTGTTTTTT.

This clonotype was seen a handful of times. The chain combines TRBV5-1 with TRBJ2-3; D is unclear. CDR3 size: 13 residues. Germline-derived CDR1 and CDR2 are SGHRS and YFSETQ. Trimming stripped 4 bases from V and 2 bases from J, with 8 bases between. As DNA, the CDR3 is TGCGCCAGCAGCAGAGAAAACACAGATACGCAGTATTTT. Its protein product is CASSRENTDTQYF.

The V gene is TRBV20-1, the J gene TRBJ1-1; 12 nucleotides align to TRBD1. The V and J ends lost 6 bases and 2 bases, in that order; junction bases with no gene match: 7. CDR3 length: 15 amino acids. CDR1 and CDR2 (germline): DFQATT, SNEGSKA (reference sequence). CDR3: CSARPGQGANTEAFF. The CDR3 bases are TGCAGTGCAAGACCGGGACAGGGGGCCAACACTGAAGCTTTCTTT.

V usage is TRBV20-1 and J usage is TRBJ2-1; 11 bases align to TRBD2. The J segment lost 3 bases and the V segment lost 5 bases, leaving 6 bases of the junction unmatched. The CDR3 spans 15 residues. In germline, CDR1 is DFQATT, CDR2 SNEGSKA (reference sequence). CDR3 in DNA: TGCAGTGCTGCTAGCGGGAGGACCCACTACAATGAGCAGTTCTTC. It codes for CSAASGRTHYNEQFF.

V usage is TRBV29-1 and J usage is TRBJ2-2; the match to TRBD1 covers 8 bases. Germline V gene sequence: CDR1 SQVTM, CDR2 ANQGSEA. This CDR3 is built from 14 residues. J gave up 2 bases and V 7 bases, and 6 bases lay outside the gene matches. As DNA, the CDR3 is TGCAGCGGGGTCAGGGGGCGAAACACCGGGGAGCTGTTTTTT. Protein sequence: CSGVRGRNTGELFF.

This clonotype was counted many times. This chain connects TRBV29-1 to TRBJ2-1; weak D call: TRBD1 (6 bases). In germline, CDR1 is SQVTM, CDR2 ANQGSEA. This CDR3 is built from 13 residues. Trimming shortened V by 3 bases and J by 7 bases, and 13 bases separated the two germline ends. CDR3 nucleotide sequence: TGCAGCGTTGATATCGCAGGGGTGAATGAGCAGTTCTTC. Its protein product is CSVDIAGVNEQFF.